This T cell receptor (beta chain) appears in the sequencing data of a study of chemoradiotherapy in HPV16-positive cancers. Across the whole study: A couple of HPV16-positive patients' cells yielded candidate HPV-specific clones and common motifs.

Repertoires were generated with immunoSEQ multiplex PCR, while TCRdb's copy carries only in-frame clones and drops some. The table includes 3,400 or so clones, about four fifths detected once. This CDR3 comprises 14 residues. V lost 2 bases to trimming and J lost 4 bases, with 9 bases between them. Looked up from germline, CDR1 is MDHEN and CDR2 is SYDVKM. The chain recombines TRBV28 with TRBJ1-3; D unresolved. Sample: tumor tissue, taken from a patient who underwent chemoradiotherapy. This TCR was recovered from a human donor with HPV-associated anogenital cancer. CDR3 sequence: CASSLVGEGNTIYF. CDR3 sequence (DNA): TGTGCCAGCAGTTTAGTCGGGGAAGGAAACACCATATATTTT.